A single T cell receptor beta chain is shown here with its context. The data belong to a study of cytomegalovirus exposure and HLA in healthy donors. PCR employed 60 Vbeta and 13 Jbeta primers. TCRdb keeps only in-frame clones here, not all; method: immunoSEQ multiplex PCR. The table includes 150,000 to 200,000 clones, roughly 83% detected once. The germline V gene has CDR1 ENHRY and CDR2 SYGVKD. The ends lost 11 bases at V and 9 bases at J; junction bases unmatched: 17. The CDR3 consists of 17 residues. The source material was PBMCs. This TCR was recovered from a woman aged 50 to 60 in good health and CMV-seronegative. The rearrangement uses TRBV10-3 and TRBJ1-6; 12 bases fit TRBD1. The CDR3 nucleotides are TGTGCCGCGCGTCCGGGACAGGGGGCTGACCGTACTTCACCCCTCCACTTT. This gives the protein CAARPGQGADRTSPLHF.